The 4 T cell receptor beta chains below were found in one sample sequenced in a study of cytomegalovirus exposure and HLA in healthy donors. With 60 Vbeta and 13 Jbeta primers, the PCR was carried out. Clones were read by immunoSEQ multiplex PCR, and TCRdb kept only the in-frame ones, dropping some. The sample gives approximately 82,000 clones, over 9.5% of which show up once; roughly a quarter is in the top ten. The specimen was PBMCs. The receptors come from a man aged 55-75 years in good health and CMV-seropositive.

This clone was detected only a few times. The V call is TRBV5-1, the J call TRBJ2-5; D is unresolved. The CDR3 loop spans 16 amino acids. Germline V gives CDR1 SGHRS, CDR2 YFSETQ. Trimming stripped 0 bases from V and 6 bases from J, with 18 bases between. CDR3 nucleotides: TGCGCCAGCAGCTTGGGAGCGCGGTTAGGAGTGAAGACCCAGTACTTC. This sequence encodes CASSLGARLGVKTQYF.

The rearrangement uses TRBV19 and TRBJ2-1; TRBD2 agrees at 7 bases. Germline CDR1 and CDR2: LNHDA and SQIVND (reference sequence). The CDR3 contains 16 residues. The trim removed 4 bases at V and 9 bases at J, leaving 15 bases unmatched. The CDR3 protein is CASSSLREGGIGEQFF. The CDR3 DNA reads TGTGCCAGTAGTAGCCTAAGGGAGGGAGGAATCGGTGAGCAGTTCTTC.

The genes are TRBV19 and TRBJ2-7; possibly TRBD1 for D (5 bases). From germline, CDR1 is LNHDA and CDR2 SQIVND (reference sequence). The germline V and J ends were trimmed by 4 bases and 5 bases, with 12 bases remaining between them. This CDR3 region has 13 residues. The CDR3 region has the DNA TGTGCCAGTAGTACCGGTCCAGGGAACGAGCAGTACTTC. Its translation is CASSTGPGNEQYF.

Points on this clone: Mismatch with germline at one junction end may stem from a read error. The rearrangement links TRBV27 to TRBJ1-5; 7 positions agree with TRBD1. The CDR3 covers 14 residues. Germline CDR1 and CDR2: MNHEY and SMNVEV (reference sequence). Here the CDR3 DNA reads TGTGCCAGCAGTTTAGGACAGGAGAGGCAGCCCCGGCATTTT. Encoded protein: CASSLGQERQPRHF.